These 23 T cell receptor beta chains share one sample of origin, sequenced in a study of OX40 agonist ivuxolimab in advanced cancers. Produced via immunoSEQ multiplex PCR; TCRdb's table is partial and in-frame only. The sample gives 45,000 to 55,000 clones, around 81% of which show up once; over 5% is in the top ten. Sequenced here: CD4+ or CD8+ T cells sorted from blood, sampled in a trial of the OX40 agonist ivuxolimab. The source is an adult with an advanced solid tumor such as melanoma, head and neck, liver or kidney cancer.

The rearrangement uses TRBV28 and TRBJ2-7; D may be TRBD1 (6 bases). V gave up 3 bases and J gave up 2 bases, with 11 bases separating them. CDR1 is MDHEN and CDR2 is SYDVKM in the germline V gene. This CDR3 has 14 residues. The CDR3 DNA follows: TGTGCCAGCAGTTTTGACAGGAGGACCTACGAGCAGTACTTC. Its protein is CASSFDRRTYEQYF.

The chain uses TRBV5-1 and TRBJ2-7; 13 bases are a match to TRBD2. This CDR3 region has 14 residues. Trimming at V came to 3 bases and at J to 5 bases, leaving 2 bases not matched to a gene. Looked up from germline, CDR1 is SGHRS and CDR2 is YFSETQ. CDR3 bases: TGCGCCAGCAGCTGGACTAGCGGGAGCCACGAGCAGTACTTC. Its protein product is CASSWTSGSHEQYF. The full variable domain, completed using reference TRBV5-1 and TRBJ2-7, is KAGVTQTPRYLIKTRGQQVTLSCSPISGHRSVSWYQQTPGQGLQFLFEYFSETQRNKGNFPGRFSGRQFSNSRSEMNVSTLELGDSALYLCASSWTSGSHEQYFGPGTRLTVT.

The chain recombines TRBV6-5 with TRBJ1-1; D perhaps matches TRBD1 (5 bases). The CDR3 sequence is 15 residues long. Germline CDR1 is MNHEY and CDR2 is SVGAGI. V was shortened by 2 bases and J by 5 bases, with 15 bases between the two germline ends. CDR3 DNA sequence: TGTGCCAGCAGTTACGGGGCGGGCTTTTTGACTGAAGCTTTCTTT. It translates to CASSYGAGFLTEAFF.

This clone was found a few times. The chain couples TRBV15 to TRBJ2-7, with 9 positions matching TRBD1. The CDR3 extends over 13 amino acids. J lost 6 bases, V lost 5 bases, and 5 bases had no gene match. Germline V lookup: CDR1 LNHNV, CDR2 YYDKDF (reference sequence). CDR3 nucleotide sequence: TGTGCCACCAGCCCCGACAGGGGGTTCGAGCAGTACTTC. This gives the protein CATSPDRGFEQYF.

This chain uses TRBV4-1 with TRBJ2-6; D not certain. Deletions cut 0 bases from V and 4 bases from J, with 10 bases between. CDR3 length equals 16 residues. From germline, CDR1 is MGHRA and CDR2 YSYEKL. The DNA of the CDR3 is TGCGCCAGCAGCCAAGAGGTCCCCACCGGGGCCAACGTCCTGACTTTC. It encodes CASSQEVPTGANVLTF.

The gene calls are TRBV10-2 and TRBJ2-2; D is uncertain. Germline lookup yields CDR1 WSHSY and CDR2 SAAADI. The CDR3 loop spans 16 amino acids. The V gene lost 0 bases and the J gene lost 5 bases, with 13 bases spanning the gap. CDR3 coding DNA: TGCGCCAGCAGTGAGTCGATAGGGCCAAGGACCGGGGAGCTGTTTTTT. Residues: CASSESIGPRTGELFF.

There are a few counts of this clone. The chain recombines TRBV2 with TRBJ1-5, with D unresolved. Trimming removed 3 bases at V and 2 bases at J, with 20 bases between. The V gene's germline CDR1 is SNHLY and CDR2 FYNNEI. The CDR3 has 18 residues. This CDR3 is CASSDSLVSREGNQPQHF. The CDR3 DNA follows: TGTGCCAGCAGTGATTCGTTGGTGTCGAGGGAAGGCAATCAGCCCCAGCATTTT.

The chain recombines TRBV4-1 with TRBJ2-1, with D perhaps TRBD1 or TRBD2 (5 bases each). V was clipped by 5 bases and J by 13 bases, with 15 bases between them. Germline V gene data show CDR1 as MGHRA and CDR2 as YSYEKL. This CDR3 has 12 amino acids. The CDR3 region is CASSVPRDGQFF. In DNA form, the CDR3 reads TGCGCCAGCAGCGTCCCCCGGGACGGTCAGTTCTTC.

DNA for the CDR3: TGTGCCAGCAGCTTCCCTGTAGCGGGCAGCTCCTACGAGCAGTACTTC. Translating it yields CASSFPVAGSSYEQYF. V usage is TRBV7-9 and J usage is TRBJ2-7, with 7 bases that match TRBD2. The ends lost 3 bases at V and 0 bases at J; junction bases unmatched: 8. Germline lookup yields CDR1 SEHNR and CDR2 FQNEAQ (reference sequence). This CDR3 contains 16 residues.

This clone was found once. The chain joins TRBV7-9 to TRBJ1-1; D may be TRBD1 (5 bases). The V gene's germline CDR1 is SEHNR and CDR2 FQNEAQ (reference sequence). With 4 bases removed from V and 6 bases from J, the gap between germline ends came to 9 bases. CDR3 length: 12 residues. The CDR3 sequence is CASSYGGAEAFF. CDR3 DNA: TGTGCCAGCAGCTATGGAGGGGCTGAAGCTTTCTTT. The variable domain in full, completed from reference TRBV7-9 and TRBJ1-1, reads DTGVSQNPRHKITKRGQNVTFRCDPISEHNRLYWYRQTLGQGPEFLTYFQNEAQLEKSRLLSDRFSAERPKGSFSTLEIQRTEQGDSAMYLCASSYGGAEAFFGQGTRLTVV.

The V call is TRBV15, the J call TRBJ1-1; possibly TRBD1 for D (5 bases). This CDR3 has 15 residues. V gave up 3 bases and J gave up 0 bases, with 11 bases separating them. Germline V gene data show CDR1 as LNHNV and CDR2 as YYDKDF (reference sequence). CDR3 nucleotides: TGTGCCACCAGCAGGATGGGACGGTTGAACACTGAAGCTTTCTTT. Translated, it gives CATSRMGRLNTEAFF. The whole variable domain, remainder taken from reference TRBV15 and TRBJ1-1, is DAMVIQNPRYQVTQFGKPVTLSCSQTLNHNVMYWYQQKSSQAPKLLFHYYDKDFNNEADTPDNFQSRRPNTSFCFLDIRSPGLGDTAMYLCATSRMGRLNTEAFFGQGTRLTVV.

The chain employs TRBV9 and TRBJ1-1; D ambiguous. V lost 3 bases and J 4 bases, leaving 10 bases between the germline ends. Germline V gene sequence: CDR1 SGDLS, CDR2 YYNGEE. The CDR3 loop spans 13 amino acids. CDR3 coding DNA: TGTGCCAGCAGCGGGATGGGGTTCACTGAAGCTTTCTTT. It codes for CASSGMGFTEAFF.

The V and J genes are TRBV27 and TRBJ1-3; D unclear. Germline loops: CDR1 MNHEY, CDR2 SMNVEV (reference sequence). This CDR3 is built from 14 residues. V lost 5 bases and J lost 0, with 8 bases in between. The chain's CDR3 is CASSRDYSGNTIYF. CDR3 coding DNA: TGTGCCAGCAGTCGAGATTACTCTGGAAACACCATATATTTT.

The CDR3 is CASSPGRENEQFF. CDR3 sequence (DNA): TGTGCCAGCTCACCCGGGAGGGAGAATGAGCAGTTCTTC. This rearrangement joins TRBV18 to TRBJ2-1; TRBD2 aligns across 8 bases. V lost 3 bases, J lost 7 bases, and 2 bases stayed unmatched. Germline CDR1 and CDR2: KGHSH and LQKENI. The CDR3 extends over 13 amino acids.

The chain combines TRBV29-1 with TRBJ1-5; D is undetermined. The CDR3 sequence is 13 residues long. The V end lost 1 base, the J end lost 4 bases, and 8 bases lay between the germline ends. The V gene's germline CDR1 is SQVTM and CDR2 ANQGSEA. The CDR3 protein is CSVEVDANQPQHF. The CDR3, as DNA: TGCAGCGTTGAAGTGGATGCGAATCAGCCCCAGCATTTT.

The chain couples TRBV4-3 to TRBJ2-1, with TRBD2 matching 7 bases. V lost 5 bases and J lost 8; bases outside the gene matches: 9. This CDR3 region has 14 residues. Germline V gives CDR1 LGHNA, CDR2 YSLEER. This chain's CDR3 is CASSWGGPIDEQFF. The CDR3 DNA is TGCGCCAGCAGCTGGGGAGGGCCGATCGATGAGCAGTTCTTC.

The chain couples TRBV4-1 to TRBJ1-2; the D gene is possibly TRBD1 (6 bases). The CDR3 runs 15 residues. Germline CDR1 reads MGHRA; CDR2 reads YSYEKL. Deletions cut 2 bases from V and 5 bases from J, with 15 bases between. The CDR3 spells CASSQPSTGHYGYTF. CDR3 bases: TGCGCCAGCAGCCAACCTTCGACAGGACATTATGGCTACACCTTC.

This clone rates as medium-sized (0.01 to 0.1%). The chain recombines TRBV10-2 with TRBJ1-2; D is undetermined. The V gene lost 2 bases and the J gene lost 4 bases, with 5 bases spanning the gap. The CDR3 is 12 residues long. Germline V lookup: CDR1 WSHSY, CDR2 SAAADI. The CDR3 protein is CASSEAPYGYTF. The CDR3 coding sequence is TGCGCCAGCAGTGAGGCTCCCTATGGCTACACCTTC.

This clone was counted a few times. The chain has TRBV5-1 and TRBJ2-2; tentative D call: TRBD1 (6 bases). This CDR3 has 14 amino acids. Germline assignment: CDR1 SGHRS and CDR2 YFSETQ. V dropped 4 bases and J dropped 2 bases, with 9 bases sitting between them. The CDR3 region is CASSLQGNTGELFF. The CDR3 coding sequence is TGCGCCAGCAGCCTACAGGGTAACACCGGGGAGCTGTTTTTT.

The chain employs TRBV27 and TRBJ2-1; 10 positions agree with TRBD2. After removal of 3 bases from V and 7 bases from J, the junction contained 0 bases not matched to a gene. CDR1 and CDR2 from the germline V gene are MNHEY and SMNVEV (reference sequence). This CDR3 has 13 amino acids. Here the CDR3 reads CASSLGLANEQFF. CDR3 DNA: TGTGCCAGCAGTTTGGGACTAGCGAATGAGCAGTTCTTC.

The chain carries TRBV28 and TRBJ1-1, with 11 bases aligning to TRBD1. The germline CDR1 and CDR2 sequences are MDHEN and SYDVKM. V trimming: 4 bases; J trimming: 5 bases; junction bases outside the gene matches: 6. The CDR3 covers 15 residues. This CDR3 reads CASSWPGQGGTEAFF. As DNA, the CDR3 is TGTGCCAGCAGTTGGCCGGGACAGGGGGGTACTGAAGCTTTCTTT.

V and J are TRBV7-2 and TRBJ2-5; 8 bases map to TRBD2. Germline trimming cut 5 bases from V and 5 bases from J; bases unmatched to any gene: 4. Germline CDR1 and CDR2: SGHTA and FQGNSA. This CDR3 comprises 13 residues. Here the CDR3 reads CASSSGLAETQYF. The CDR3 nucleotides read TGTGCCAGCAGCAGCGGACTAGCTGAGACCCAGTACTTC.

This chain connects TRBV9 to TRBJ2-7; a possible D gene is TRBD1 (5 bases). This CDR3 is built from 15 residues. Germline CDR1 is SGDLS and CDR2 is YYNGEE. V shed 0 bases and J shed 5 bases, with 15 bases lying between them. The chain's CDR3 is CASSVGGEPYNEQYF. CDR3 in DNA: TGTGCCAGCAGCGTAGGGGGCGAGCCATACAACGAGCAGTACTTC.